The rows below give T cell receptor beta chains drawn from one sample of a study of T cells in Graves' hyperthyroidism and ophthalmopathy. TCRdb independently ran MiXCR on the multiplex PCR reads; one entry per CDR3 protein. The sample holds just under 750,000 distinct CDR3 sequences, under 45% seen once. Source material: blood. The source is a middle-aged woman with Graves' hyperthyroidism. CDR3s include the opening cysteine and the closing phenylalanine or tryptophan. D genes are given only for firm matches. Some rows have no size entry. The others give once, few or many, or a class for an expanded clone.

d_gene: -; v_gene: TRBV7-2; abundance: -; j_gene: TRBJ2-6; CDR3aa: CASRPPGAGSGANVLTF; CDR3nt: TGCGCCAGCAGACCACCCGGGGCCGGCTCTGGGGCCAACGTCCTGACTTTC
d_gene: -; v_gene: TRBV20-1; abundance: -; j_gene: TRBJ1-3; CDR3aa: CSAKTRDLPFSGNTIYF; CDR3nt: TGCAGTGCTAAAACCCGGGACTTACCGTTCTCTGGAAACACCATATATTTT
d_gene: -; v_gene: TRBV20-1; abundance: -; j_gene: TRBJ1-1; CDR3aa: CSAQTEGGFFTEAFF; CDR3nt: TGCAGTGCACAGACGGAGGGGGGGTTCTTCACTGAAGCTTTCTTT
d_gene: TRBD1; v_gene: TRBV10-3; abundance: -; j_gene: TRBJ2-2; CDR3aa: CAISEGRDRDGELFF; CDR3nt: TGTGCCATCAGTGAGGGCAGGGACAGGGACGGGGAGCTGTTTTTT
d_gene: TRBD1; v_gene: TRBV24-1; abundance: -; j_gene: TRBJ1-5; CDR3aa: CATSETGGTDQPQHF; CDR3nt: TGTGCCACCAGTGAGACAGGGGGCACTGATCAGCCCCAGCATTTT
d_gene: TRBD1; v_gene: TRBV12-3/TRBV12-4; abundance: -; j_gene: TRBJ1-4; CDR3aa: CASSPDRGRVSEKLFF; CDR3nt: TGTGCCAGCAGCCCTGACAGGGGGAGGGTGAGTGAAAAACTGTTTTTT
d_gene: -; v_gene: TRBV10-3; abundance: many; j_gene: TRBJ1-1; CDR3aa: CAISETGKAEAFF; CDR3nt: TGTGCCATCAGTGAAACAGGGAAGGCTGAAGCTTTCTTT
d_gene: -; v_gene: TRBV10-2; abundance: -; j_gene: TRBJ2-2; CDR3aa: CASNWGVSTGELFF; CDR3nt: TGCGCCAGCAACTGGGGGGTGAGCACCGGGGAGCTGTTTTTT
d_gene: TRBD2; v_gene: TRBV19; abundance: -; j_gene: TRBJ2-5; CDR3aa: CASSQVLGGFPGETQYF; CDR3nt: TGCGCCAGCAGCCAAGTTCTGGGGGGGTTCCCCGGAGAGACCCAGTACTTC
d_gene: -; v_gene: TRBV7-2; abundance: -; j_gene: TRBJ1-1; CDR3aa: CASSSGGHAYTEAFF; CDR3nt: TGTGCCAGCAGCTCTGGCGGGCACGCCTACACTGAAGCTTTCTTT
d_gene: TRBD1; v_gene: TRBV25-1; abundance: -; j_gene: TRBJ1-5; CDR3aa: CSATPGQGGNQPQHF; CDR3nt: TGCAGTGCCACGCCGGGACAGGGCGGCAATCAGCCCCAGCATTTT
d_gene: TRBD1; v_gene: TRBV10-3; abundance: -; j_gene: TRBJ2-2; CDR3aa: CAIDRGIANTGELFF; CDR3nt: TGTGCCATAGACAGGGGGATCGCGAACACCGGGGAGCTGTTTTTT
d_gene: -; v_gene: TRBV14; abundance: few; j_gene: TRBJ1-1; CDR3aa: CASTYGRLATEAFF; CDR3nt: TGTGCCAGCACATATGGGCGGCTGGCCACTGAAGCTTTCTTT